These 20 T cell receptor beta chains were sequenced from one sample in a study of a mutant IDH1 vaccine in newly diagnosed glioma. Here immunoSEQ multiplex PCR was the method, and the copy in TCRdb shows in-frame clones only, minus some. The profile covers about 62,000 clones, with roughly four fifths appearing a single time and about 3.8% taken by the ten largest. The antigens of these receptors remain unknown. Time point indicated: week 47, end of study. All doses held 300 ug of mutant IDH1 20-mer peptide, with topical imiquimod. Sequencing was performed on PBMCs, taken from a glioma patient whose treatment included an IDH1 peptide vaccine. The receptor set was obtained from a man aged 25-40 years with glioma.

The chain recombines TRBV5-1 with TRBJ1-2, with D unclear. The V end was cut by 0 bases, the J end by 1 base, with 7 bases between. CDR3 length equals 14 residues. The germline V gene has CDR1 SGHRS and CDR2 YFSETQ. The CDR3 DNA sequence: TGCGCCAGCAGCTTGGGACCGGATAACTATGGCTACACCTTC. This encodes CASSLGPDNYGYTF.

This chain uses TRBV7-9 with TRBJ2-5; 7 nucleotides match TRBD1. The DNA end is a closer match to TRBJ2-7, so the J assignment may be wrong. In germline, CDR1 is SEHNR, CDR2 FQNEAQ (reference sequence). The CDR3 contains 14 residues. In DNA form, the CDR3 reads TGTGCCAGCAGCTTCCGGGGCAGGGGGACCGAGCAGTACTTC. Residues: CASSFRGRGTEQYF.

This rearrangement joins TRBV28 to TRBJ2-5; TRBD1 aligns across 9 bases. V shed 5 bases and J 5 bases; nucleotides not matched to a gene: 9. The germline gives CDR1 MDHEN, CDR2 SYDVKM. The CDR3 runs 15 residues. The chain's CDR3 is CASSKDRGGWETQYF. In DNA form, the CDR3 reads TGTGCCAGCAGTAAGGACAGGGGAGGTTGGGAGACCCAGTACTTC. Drawing the rest from reference TRBV28 and TRBJ2-5, the complete variable domain is DVKVTQSSRYLVKRTGEKVFLECVQDMDHENMFWYRQDPGLGLRLIYFSYDVKMKEKGDIPEGYSVSREKKERFSLILESASTNQTSMYLCASSKDRGGWETQYFGPGTRLLVL.

This clone has a single count. The CDR3 region has the DNA TGTGCCAGCAGCCCGCGGGAGACCCAGTACTTC. Translation gives CASSPRETQYF. The chain carries TRBV7-2 and TRBJ2-5; D remains unclear. Between the trimmed V and J ends, which lost 5 bases and 5 bases, there was a span of 6 bases. Germline loops: CDR1 SGHTA, CDR2 FQGNSA. The CDR3 covers 11 residues.

On this clone: Within the sample, other DNA sequences also encode this same CDR3. This chain joins TRBV7-2 and TRBJ1-2, with D possibly matching TRBD1 (6 bases). CDR3 size: 14 residues. Germline values: CDR1 SGHTA, CDR2 FQGNSA. Trimming pared 2 bases from V and 8 bases from J, leaving 15 bases between. CDR3 sequence: CASSLLPGARGYTF. DNA for the CDR3: TGTGCCAGCAGCTTACTCCCGGGGGCCCGGGGCTACACCTTC. Full variable domain (outside the CDR3, taken from reference TRBV7-2 and TRBJ1-2): GAGVSQSPSNKVTEKGKDVELRCDPISGHTALYWYRQSLGQGLEFLIYFQGNSAPDKSGLPSDRFSAERTGGSVSTLTIQRTQQEDSAVYLCASSLLPGARGYTFGSGTRLTVV.

The chain uses TRBV6-1 and TRBJ1-1; D not resolved. The CDR3 consists of 13 residues. Germline CDR1 and CDR2: MNHNS and SASEGT. V dropped 6 bases and J dropped 0 bases, with 8 bases sitting between them. The CDR3 region is CASRGRLNTEAFF. As DNA, the CDR3 is TGTGCCAGCAGGGGCAGATTGAACACTGAAGCTTTCTTT.

The chain employs TRBV6-5 and TRBJ1-1; 10 bases align to TRBD1. Germline V gene data show CDR1 as MNHEY and CDR2 as SVGAGI. CDR3 length: 15 amino acids. The V gene end was trimmed by 0 bases and the J gene end by 3 bases; junction bases not matched to a gene: 1. CDR3 in amino acids: CASSYSGTGDTEAFF. The CDR3 bases are TGTGCCAGCAGTTACTCCGGGACAGGGGACACTGAAGCTTTCTTT.

The chain joins TRBV11-2 to TRBJ2-3; tentatively, D is TRBD1 or TRBD2 (6 bases each). Trimming shortened V by 3 bases and J by 2 bases, and 21 bases separated the two germline ends. This CDR3 region has 18 residues. Germline CDR1 is SGHAT and CDR2 is FQNNGV. The CDR3 region is CASSLKSGGVIPTDTQYF. The CDR3 DNA reads TGTGCCAGCAGCTTGAAGTCCGGGGGCGTTATCCCCACAGATACGCAGTATTTT.

On this clone: A read error may account for a junction end that differs from germline. This chain connects TRBV27 to TRBJ2-7; 7 positions match TRBD1. Germline CDR1 reads MNHEY; CDR2 reads SMNVEV (reference sequence). This CDR3 has 14 residues. DNA for the CDR3: TGTGCCAGCAGCTCTAACAGGGGTTCCTACGGGCAGTACTTC. It codes for CASSSNRGSYGQYF.

CDR3 nucleotide sequence: TGTGCCAGTAGTATTGGGATCCAAGAGACCCAGTACTTC. As protein: CASSIGIQETQYF. The rearrangement joins TRBV19 to TRBJ2-5; no clear D gene. Germline V gene lookup returns CDR1 LNHDA and CDR2 SQIVND (reference sequence). Trimming stripped 3 bases from V and 1 base from J, with 6 bases between. The length of the CDR3 is 13 residues.

The rearrangement links TRBV27 to TRBJ1-4; 7 nucleotides line up with TRBD1. In germline, CDR1 is MNHEY, CDR2 SMNVEV (reference sequence). There are 15 residues in the CDR3. J gave up 6 bases and V 6 bases, and 10 bases lay outside the gene matches. The CDR3 DNA follows: TGTGCCAGCAGCGTCAAGGGGGCGGTATATGAAAAACTGTTTTTT. The encoded protein is CASSVKGAVYEKLFF.

The J gene is TRBJ2-1, the V gene TRBV6-4; 8 bases match TRBD2. Germline lookup yields CDR1 MRHNA and CDR2 SNTAGT. The CDR3 is 15 residues long. V trimming: 0 bases; J trimming: 6 bases; junction bases outside the gene matches: 4. CDR3 DNA: TGTGCCAGCAGTGACTCGGCGGGGGGACTCAATGAGCAGTTCTTC. Amino acid sequence: CASSDSAGGLNEQFF.

CDR3 amino acids: CASSPDRGRNQPQHF. CDR3 coding DNA: TGTGCCAGCAGCCCGGACAGGGGGCGTAATCAGCCCCAGCATTTT. The rearrangement uses TRBV5-8 and TRBJ1-5; TRBD1 aligns across 11 bases. Per germline, CDR1 SGHTS and CDR2 YDEGEE. The CDR3 length is 15 residues. The V and J ends lost 4 bases and 4 bases, in that order; junction bases with no gene match: 4.

The chain uses TRBV5-1 and TRBJ2-7; 9 nucleotides align to TRBD2. Trimming took 2 bases from V and 3 from J; bases not matched to a gene: 3. This CDR3 has 14 amino acids. The germline CDR1 and CDR2 sequences are SGHRS and YFSETQ. As DNA, the CDR3 is TGCGCCAGCAGCTTAATAGCGGGGGACTACGAGCAGTACTTC. This gives the protein CASSLIAGDYEQYF.

This chain links TRBV5-6 with TRBJ2-7, with 7 bases fitting TRBD2. Germline V lookup: CDR1 SGHDT, CDR2 YYEEEE. Unmatched junction bases numbered 11, after V lost 4 bases and J lost 7 bases. The CDR3 totals 14 residues. The CDR3 reads CASSPGLVRREQYF. The CDR3 DNA is TGTGCCAGCAGCCCTGGACTAGTACGGCGAGAGCAGTACTTC.

The chain combines TRBV5-1 with TRBJ2-1; 8 bases agree with TRBD1. The V and J ends lost 4 bases and 7 bases, in that order; junction bases with no gene match: 13. Germline V CDR1 and CDR2: SGHRS, YFSETQ. This CDR3 spans 16 amino acids. The CDR3 protein is CASSNSLGTGENEQFF. In DNA form, the CDR3 reads TGCGCCAGCAGCAATTCGTTAGGGACAGGCGAAAATGAGCAGTTCTTC.

This clone occurred once. This rearrangement joins TRBV6-5 to TRBJ2-5; tentatively, D is TRBD2 (6 bases). The tail of the sequence fits TRBJ2-7 better, so the J call may be wrong. The CDR3 runs 16 residues. The germline gives CDR1 MNHEY, CDR2 SVGAGI. The CDR3 protein is CASSYSSGWGVYEQYF. The CDR3 nucleotides are TGTGCCAGCAGTTACTCCAGCGGCTGGGGGGTGTACGAGCAGTACTTC.

The gene calls are TRBV5-1 and TRBJ2-3, with D unresolved. The CDR3 is made up of 13 amino acids. The germline gives CDR1 SGHRS, CDR2 YFSETQ. V was clipped by 2 bases and J by 0 bases, with 4 bases between them. The CDR3, as DNA: TGCGCCAGCAGCTTCTCTAGCACAGATACGCAGTATTTT. It is translated as CASSFSSTDTQYF.

The chain has TRBV19 and TRBJ1-1, with a possible D match to TRBD1 (6 bases). Trimming took 6 bases from V and 0 from J, leaving 11 bases between them. This CDR3 region has 14 residues. CDR1 is LNHDA and CDR2 is SQIVND in the germline V gene (reference sequence). CDR3 DNA sequence: TGTGCCAGTAGCCCGGGACACTTGAACACTGAAGCTTTCTTT. It specifies CASSPGHLNTEAFF.

The chain uses TRBV29-1 and TRBJ2-7; a possible D gene is TRBD1 (5 bases). With 4 bases removed from V and 0 bases from J, the gap between germline ends came to 13 bases. Germline assignment: CDR1 SQVTM and CDR2 ANQGSEA. This CDR3 is 14 amino acids long. CDR3 loop: CSVVSPDNSYEQYF. The CDR3 DNA reads TGCAGCGTTGTATCCCCGGACAACTCCTACGAGCAGTACTTC.